Included here is one T cell receptor beta chain sequence, with context. This clone was observed a single time. What this receptor recognizes is not known. No per-base quality is available; no much larger clone lies one base away. The sample comes from a study of blood T cell repertoires in COVID-19 (dated by TCRdb to the early 2020s). About the full investigation: Samples from collaborators originated in the United States, Italy and Spain and spanned both the acute and convalescent phases of COVID-19. Subjects who had been exposed to COVID-19, were actively infected with it, or had recovered from it provided the deeply sampled blood TCRbeta repertoires that made up the dataset. The repertoires were released in a freely available public database intended as a resource for research on the immune response to SARS-CoV-2. Samples came from the ongoing ImmuneRACE study (first 160 participants) plus 1,254 subjects from 6 global collaborators. Where available, HLA class I and class II types were taken from metadata supplied by the sample provider and were not determined by assay-based typing. The sample metadata nearly always contained a de-identified subject ID, COVID-19 status, age in years and sex. The prospective study material was composed of cDNA or gDNA derived from T cells, B-cell-depleted T cells, or PBMCs.

Beyond this particular receptor, the publication reports: Clinical and demographic metadata were provided uncurated, with the amount varying by source and participant.

The germline V gene (reference sequence) provides CDR1 LNHDA and CDR2 SQIVND. The junction carries 13 bases between V and J, which are trimmed by 5 bases and 0 bases respectively. The cysteine opens and the phenylalanine closes a CDR3 of 15 amino acids. The retained sequence is limited to the CDR3, 45 bases, with the frame set at the first base. Samples from volunteer blood donors who had recovered from COVID-19 were contributed by a second Seattle source. Collaborating institutions collected whole blood in K2EDTA tubes following their own protocols. For TCRbeta analysis, collaborators shipped samples in one of three forms: frozen whole blood, isolated PBMCs, or DNA extracted from either of those sample types. The immunoSEQ Assay, a bias-controlled multiplex PCR, was used to amplify TCRbeta CDR3 regions from genomic DNA. Per the authors' processing: The number of nucleated cells in each sample was estimated by amplification of reference gene primers within the assay. To quantify the absolute abundance of each unique TCRbeta CDR3 rearrangement, sequence reads were collapsed and filtered. Productive Simpson clonality was computed per sample as the square root of Simpson's diversity index over productive rearrangements. The table comes from immuneACCESS by way of TCRdb, which keeps in-frame sequences with V and J called. Part of the clones is missing from these tables; in studies checked, under half for an unresolved V gene and the rest for unknown reasons. V and J calls and clone size are copied from that table; D and trimming were computed from the DNA. Here the sample has over 95,000 clones; about 88% occur a single time. The ten biggest clones cover 8.4% of the sample.

The V gene is TRBV19 and the J gene is TRBJ2-5; tentative D gene TRBD1, with 5 bases matching. This receptor was obtained from a woman aged 70 to 79 who had recovered from COVID-19. Material: peripheral blood. The nucleotide sequence reads TGTGCCAGTAGTGGGCCAGGGAATTACCAAGAGACCCAGTACTTC. It is translated as CASSGPGNYQETQYF. Extended through the reference TRBV19 and TRBJ2-5 proteins, this CDR3 yields the full variable domain: DGGITQSPKYLFRKEGQNVTLSCEQNLNHDAMYWYRQDPGQGLRLIYYSQIVNDFQKGDIAEGYSVSREKKESFPLTVTSAQKNPTAFYLCASSGPGNYQETQYFGPGTRLLVL.